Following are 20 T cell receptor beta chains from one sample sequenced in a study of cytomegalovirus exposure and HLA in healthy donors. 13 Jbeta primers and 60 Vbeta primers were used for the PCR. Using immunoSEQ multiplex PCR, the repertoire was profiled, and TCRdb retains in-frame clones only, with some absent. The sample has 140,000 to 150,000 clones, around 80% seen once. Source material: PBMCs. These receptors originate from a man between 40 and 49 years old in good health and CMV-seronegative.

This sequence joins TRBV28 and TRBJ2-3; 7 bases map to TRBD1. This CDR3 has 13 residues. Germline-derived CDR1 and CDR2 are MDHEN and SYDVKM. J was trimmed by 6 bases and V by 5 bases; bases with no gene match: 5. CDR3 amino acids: CASSPQGPDTQYF. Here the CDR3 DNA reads TGTGCCAGCAGTCCACAGGGGCCTGATACGCAGTATTTT.

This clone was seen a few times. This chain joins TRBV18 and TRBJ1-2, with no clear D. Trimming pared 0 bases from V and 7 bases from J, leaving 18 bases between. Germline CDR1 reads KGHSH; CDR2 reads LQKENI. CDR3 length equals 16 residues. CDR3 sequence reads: CASSPPGQAVLRGYTF. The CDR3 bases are TGTGCCAGCTCACCACCTGGCCAGGCAGTCCTCCGTGGCTACACCTTC.

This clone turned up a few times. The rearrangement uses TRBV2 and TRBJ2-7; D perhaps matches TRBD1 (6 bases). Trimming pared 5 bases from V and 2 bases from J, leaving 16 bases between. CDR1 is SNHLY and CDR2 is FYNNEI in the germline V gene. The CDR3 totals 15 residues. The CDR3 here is CASSFEKTGPYEQYF. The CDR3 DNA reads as TGTGCCAGCAGTTTCGAGAAAACAGGGCCCTACGAGCAGTACTTC.

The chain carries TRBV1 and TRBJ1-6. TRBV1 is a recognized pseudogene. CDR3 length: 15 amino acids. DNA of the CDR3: TGCACCAGCAGCCAAGGGGGGGAACCCGATTCACCCCTCCACTTT. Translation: CTSSQGGEPDSPLHF.

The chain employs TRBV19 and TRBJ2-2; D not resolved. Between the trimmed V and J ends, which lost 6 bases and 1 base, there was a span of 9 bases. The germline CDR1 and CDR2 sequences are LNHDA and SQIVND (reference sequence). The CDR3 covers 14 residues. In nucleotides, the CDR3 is TGTGCCAGTAGAATGAACTGGAACACCGGGGAGCTGTTTTTT. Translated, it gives CASRMNWNTGELFF.

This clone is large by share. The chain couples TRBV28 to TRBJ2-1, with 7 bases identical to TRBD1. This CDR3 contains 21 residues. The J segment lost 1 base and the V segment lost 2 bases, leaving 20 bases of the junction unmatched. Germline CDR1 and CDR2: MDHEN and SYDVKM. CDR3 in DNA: TGTGCCAGCAGTTTAGTTCTTGGGACAGACTCCCCAATACTTTCCTACAATGAGCAGTTCTTC. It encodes CASSLVLGTDSPILSYNEQFF.

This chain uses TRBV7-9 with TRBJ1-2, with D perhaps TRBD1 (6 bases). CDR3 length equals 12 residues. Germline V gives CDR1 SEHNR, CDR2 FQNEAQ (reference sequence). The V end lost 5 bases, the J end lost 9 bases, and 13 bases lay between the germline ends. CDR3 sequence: CASSIPQGSYTF. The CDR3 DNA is TGTGCCAGCAGCATCCCACAGGGAAGCTACACCTTC.

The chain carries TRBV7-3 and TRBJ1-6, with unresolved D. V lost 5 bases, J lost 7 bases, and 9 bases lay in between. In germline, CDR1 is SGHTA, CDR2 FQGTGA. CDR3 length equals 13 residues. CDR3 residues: CASSPTANSPLHF. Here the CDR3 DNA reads TGTGCCAGCAGCCCAACAGCAAATTCACCCCTCCACTTT.

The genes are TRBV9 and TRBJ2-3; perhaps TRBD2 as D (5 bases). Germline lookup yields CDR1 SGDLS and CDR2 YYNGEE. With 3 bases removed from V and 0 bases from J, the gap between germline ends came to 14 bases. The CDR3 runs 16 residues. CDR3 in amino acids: CASSARGGRSTDTQYF. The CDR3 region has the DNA TGTGCCAGCAGCGCCCGTGGCGGGCGTAGCACAGATACGCAGTATTTT.

The CDR3 DNA sequence: TGCAGCGGACTAAACTACAATCTCGGGCAGTTCTTC. Residues: CSGLNYNLGQFF. The chain joins TRBV29-1 to TRBJ2-1, with D tentatively TRBD2 (5 bases). Germline CDR1 is SQVTM and CDR2 is ANQGSEA. This CDR3 region has 12 residues. The V and J ends lost 7 bases and 12 bases respectively, with 19 bases between them.

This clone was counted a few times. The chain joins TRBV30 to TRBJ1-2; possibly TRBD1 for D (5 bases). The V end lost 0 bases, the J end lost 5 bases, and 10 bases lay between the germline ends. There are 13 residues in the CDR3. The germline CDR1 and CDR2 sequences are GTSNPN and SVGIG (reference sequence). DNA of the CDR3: TGTGCCTGGAGTGTAAGGGGTGTGTATGGCTACACCTTC. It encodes CAWSVRGVYGYTF.

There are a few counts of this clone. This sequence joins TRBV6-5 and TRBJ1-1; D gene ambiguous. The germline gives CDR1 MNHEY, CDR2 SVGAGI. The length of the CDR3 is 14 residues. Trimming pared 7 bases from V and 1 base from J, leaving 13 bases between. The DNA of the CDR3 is TGTGCCAGCAAACTTCCTCCGGGGAACACTGAAGCTTTCTTT. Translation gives CASKLPPGNTEAFF.

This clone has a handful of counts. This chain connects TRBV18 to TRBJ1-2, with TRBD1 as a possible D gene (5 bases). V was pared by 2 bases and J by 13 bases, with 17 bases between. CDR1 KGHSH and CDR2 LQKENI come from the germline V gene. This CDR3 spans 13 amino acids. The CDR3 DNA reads TGTGCCAGCTCACCAGACCTCGGGACTATTCTCACCTTC. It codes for CASSPDLGTILTF.

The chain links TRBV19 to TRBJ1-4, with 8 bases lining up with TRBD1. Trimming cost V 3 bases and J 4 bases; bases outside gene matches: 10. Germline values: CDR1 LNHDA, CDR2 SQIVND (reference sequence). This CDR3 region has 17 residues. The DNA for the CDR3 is TGTGCCAGTAGTATCCCGGGACAGGTGCCGCGTAATGAAAAACTGTTTTTT. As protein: CASSIPGQVPRNEKLFF.

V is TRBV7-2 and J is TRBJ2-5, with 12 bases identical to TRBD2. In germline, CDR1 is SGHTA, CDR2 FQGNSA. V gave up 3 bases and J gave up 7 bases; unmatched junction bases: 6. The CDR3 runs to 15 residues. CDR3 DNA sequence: TGTGCCAGCAGCTTGACTAGCGGGGGCCCCGGGACCCAGTACTTC. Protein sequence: CASSLTSGGPGTQYF.

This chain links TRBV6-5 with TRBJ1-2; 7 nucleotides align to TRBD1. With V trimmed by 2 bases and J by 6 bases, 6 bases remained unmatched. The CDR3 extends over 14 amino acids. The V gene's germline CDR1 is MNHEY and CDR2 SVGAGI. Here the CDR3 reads CASSYGTRGDGYTF. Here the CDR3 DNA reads TGTGCCAGCAGTTACGGAACCAGGGGGGATGGCTACACCTTC.

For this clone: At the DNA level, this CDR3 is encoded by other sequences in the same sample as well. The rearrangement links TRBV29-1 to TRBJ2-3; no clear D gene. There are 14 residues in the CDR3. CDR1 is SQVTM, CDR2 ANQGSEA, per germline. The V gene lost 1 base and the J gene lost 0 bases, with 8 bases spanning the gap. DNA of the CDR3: TGCAGCGTTGAAGGAGAGTATAGCACAGATACGCAGTATTTT. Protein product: CSVEGEYSTDTQYF.

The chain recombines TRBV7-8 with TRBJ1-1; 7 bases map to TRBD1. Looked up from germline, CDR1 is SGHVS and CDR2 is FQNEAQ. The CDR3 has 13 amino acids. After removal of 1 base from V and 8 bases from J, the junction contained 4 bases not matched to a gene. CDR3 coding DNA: TGTGCCAGCAGCTTAGACGACAGGGTGGAAGCTTTCTTT. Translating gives CASSLDDRVEAFF.

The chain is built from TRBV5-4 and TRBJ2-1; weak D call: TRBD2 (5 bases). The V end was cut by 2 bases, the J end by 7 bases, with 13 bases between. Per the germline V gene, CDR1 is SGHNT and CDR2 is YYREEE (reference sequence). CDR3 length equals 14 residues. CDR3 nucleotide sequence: TGTGCCAGCAGCTTAGGTGCGAGCGGAAATGAGCAGTTCTTC. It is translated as CASSLGASGNEQFF.

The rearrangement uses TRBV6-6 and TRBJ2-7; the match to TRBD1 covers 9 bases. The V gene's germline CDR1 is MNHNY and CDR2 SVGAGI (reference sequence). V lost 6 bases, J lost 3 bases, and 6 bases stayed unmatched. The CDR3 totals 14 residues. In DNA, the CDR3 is TGTGCCAGCAGCGGGGACAGGGACCACTACGAGCAGTACTTC. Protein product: CASSGDRDHYEQYF.